These 21 T cell receptor beta chains originate from one sample sequenced in a study of low-dose radiotherapy and immunotherapy resistance in tumors. Indicated time point: before trial treatment. First-strand cDNA relied on TRAV- and TRBV-specific primers spanning alpha and beta chains. Amplification of TCRs used a constant-region primer and V-primer adapter for about 21 PCR cycles. In TCRdb, the reads were re-called with MiXCR into one record per CDR3 protein. The sample consists of around 79,000 distinct CDR3 sequences, about 19% of them appearing once. The source material was PBMCs, sampled before treatment. The source of these receptors is a male donor with prostate cancer.

There are many counts of this clonotype. V is TRBV28 and J is TRBJ2-7, with D perhaps matching TRBD2 (6 bases). The V gene's germline CDR1 is MDHEN and CDR2 SYDVKM. This CDR3 comprises 11 residues. V shed 3 bases and J shed 11 bases, with 11 bases lying between them. CDR3 DNA: TGTGCCAGCAGTTTCGCGGGAAAGGAGTACTTC. Its translation: CASSFAGKEYF. Full variable domain (remainder filled in from reference TRBV28 and TRBJ2-7): DVKVTQSSRYLVKRTGEKVFLECVQDMDHENMFWYRQDPGLGLRLIYFSYDVKMKEKGDIPEGYSVSREKKERFSLILESASTNQTSMYLCASSFAGKEYFGPGTRLTVT.

The sample holds many counts of this clonotype. CDR3 amino acids: CSAREAPVQFF. The CDR3 nucleotides are TGCAGTGCTAGAGAGGCCCCTGTGCAGTTCTTC. The chain combines TRBV20-1 with TRBJ2-1; D ambiguous. This CDR3 region has 11 residues. Germline V gives CDR1 DFQATT, CDR2 SNEGSKA (reference sequence). Trimming removed 0 bases at V and 12 bases at J, with 9 bases between.

This clonotype was found many times. The chain joins TRBV6-1 to TRBJ1-5; no clear D. This CDR3 has 15 residues. Germline V CDR1 and CDR2: MNHNS, SASEGT. Trimming removed 5 bases from V and 11 bases from J, with 22 bases in between. CDR3 DNA sequence: TGTGCCAGCAGTCCACGCCGGAGGGTCTTAGATTCCCAGCATTTT. It encodes CASSPRRRVLDSQHF.

J is TRBJ2-1 and V is TRBV18, with D hard to call. The CDR3 has 14 amino acids. The germline V and J ends were trimmed by 0 bases and 9 bases, with 12 bases remaining between them. CDR1 and CDR2 (germline): KGHSH, LQKENI. The DNA for the CDR3 is TGTGCCAGCTCACCACCGAGTCAGTCGGCTGAGCAGTTCTTC. Translated: CASSPPSQSAEQFF. Using reference TRBV18 and TRBJ2-1 for the parts outside the CDR3, the full variable domain is NAGVMQNPRHLVRRRGQEARLRCSPMKGHSHVYWYRQLPEEGLKFMVYLQKENIIDESGMPKERFSAEFPKEGPSILRIQQVVRGDSAAYFCASSPPSQSAEQFFGPGTRLTVL.

This clonotype was recorded at least ten times. V is TRBV7-3 and J is TRBJ1-1; D may be TRBD1 (6 bases). CDR1 is SGHTA and CDR2 is FQGTGA in the germline V gene. The V end was cut by 1 base, the J end by 5 bases, with 14 bases between. This CDR3 has 15 residues. The CDR3 DNA reads TGTGCCAGCAGCTTAAATGGGGGGGCAGAGACTGAAGCTTTCTTT. It translates to CASSLNGGAETEAFF.

This clonotype was counted many times. The chain employs TRBV3-1 and TRBJ1-2; D is ambiguous. V was clipped by 8 bases and J by 8 bases, with 12 bases between them. CDR1 is LGHDT, CDR2 YNNKEL, per germline (reference sequence). This CDR3 is built from 11 residues. The CDR3 nucleotides read TGTGCCAGCCGAAACCAAAGGGGCTACACCTTC. This sequence encodes CASRNQRGYTF.

This clonotype was found many times. This sequence joins TRBV6-8 and TRBJ2-3; the D is unclear. This CDR3 is built from 14 residues. Per germline, CDR1 MNHGY and CDR2 SAAAGT. Trimming stripped 2 bases from V and 2 bases from J, with 8 bases between. CDR3 nucleotide sequence: TGTGCCAGCAGTTACAGGCAACCCACAGATACGCAGTATTTT. Translation: CASSYRQPTDTQYF.

This clonotype was seen a handful of times. The rearrangement uses TRBV10-2 and TRBJ2-1, with D unclear. V lost 1 base to trimming and J lost 0 bases, with 7 bases between them. The CDR3 spans 15 residues. Germline CDR1 WSHSY, CDR2 SAAADI. The DNA of the CDR3 is TGCGCCAGCAGTGAGTGGGCTAGCTCCTACAATGAGCAGTTCTTC. This encodes CASSEWASSYNEQFF.

As for this clonotype: This likely stems from a read error, as it lies one base from a far larger clone. This chain joins TRBV11-2 and TRBJ2-7; D tentatively reads TRBD1 or TRBD2 (5 bases each). Trimming shortened V by 5 bases and J by 7 bases, and 21 bases separated the two germline ends. The germline V gene has CDR1 SGHAT and CDR2 FQNNGV. This CDR3 region has 15 residues. CDR3 coding DNA: TGTGCCAGCAGCCACCGGGACCAACCTGGAAATGAGCAGTACTTC. Encoded protein: CASSHRDQPGNEQYF.

This clonotype was counted many times. The V gene is TRBV7-9, the J gene TRBJ2-5, with 11 bases matching TRBD2. With V trimmed by 6 bases and J by 5 bases, 8 bases remained unmatched. Germline V CDR1 and CDR2: SEHNR, FQNEAQ (reference sequence). CDR3 size: 15 residues. CDR3 sequence reads: CASSLTSGIGETQYF. CDR3 in DNA: TGTGCCAGCAGTTTGACTAGCGGGATAGGCGAGACCCAGTACTTC.

There are many counts of this clonotype. V usage is TRBV14 and J usage is TRBJ2-4; no firm D call. The CDR3 spans 12 residues. The V end lost 5 bases, the J end lost 15 bases, and 17 bases lay between the germline ends. Germline lookup yields CDR1 SGHDN and CDR2 FVKESK. The CDR3 nucleotides are TGTGCCAGCAGCGCCATCAGGTCTCAGAGGTACTTC. Translated: CASSAIRSQRYF.

Regarding this clonotype: One base away lies a much larger clone, so this may be a sequencing read error. The V gene is TRBV11-2, the J gene TRBJ2-1; TRBD2 agrees at 11 bases. The trim removed 1 base at V and 10 bases at J, leaving 9 bases unmatched. Germline CDR1 is SGHAT and CDR2 is FQNNGV. The CDR3 spans 16 residues. The CDR3 DNA follows: TGTGCCAGCAGCTTAGGTACTAGCGGGAGCGCCTACGAGCAGTTCTTC. This codes for CASSLGTSGSAYEQFF.

Turning to this clonotype: This likely reflects a read error, since a far larger clone is one base away. V gene TRBV20-1 combines with J gene TRBJ2-7; 9 bases agree with TRBD2. This CDR3 has 15 residues. V lost 3 bases and J lost 7; bases outside the gene matches: 13. CDR1 and CDR2 (germline): DFQATT, SNEGSKA (reference sequence). CDR3 sequence reads: CSASGPSGAGNEQYF. CDR3 nucleotide sequence: TGCAGTGCTAGCGGCCCTAGCGGGGCGGGCAATGAGCAGTACTTC.

Concerning this clonotype: A far larger clone lies a single base away; this is likely a read error. The chain employs TRBV29-1 and TRBJ2-1, with 9 positions matching TRBD2. Germline CDR1 and CDR2: SQVTM and ANQGSEA. V lost 1 base, J lost 13 bases, and 8 bases stayed unmatched. The CDR3 loop spans 13 amino acids. This CDR3 reads CSVEAQRGVTQFF. The CDR3 DNA reads TGCAGCGTTGAAGCCCAGCGGGGGGTGACCCAGTTCTTC.

This clonotype was detected ten times or more. The genes are TRBV20-1 and TRBJ2-2, with 11 positions matching TRBD1. V shed 7 bases, J shed 6 bases, and the junction held 10 bases outside the gene matches. There are 15 residues in the CDR3. Germline CDR1 and CDR2: DFQATT and SNEGSKA (reference sequence). In nucleotides, the CDR3 is TGCAGTGTCCCAAACCAGGGACAGGGGGCCGGGGAGCTGTTTTTT. Residues: CSVPNQGQGAGELFF.

The chain has TRBV5-4 and TRBJ2-5; no clear D. V was cut by 3 bases and J by 5 bases, with 14 bases left in between. This CDR3 spans 14 amino acids. In germline, CDR1 is SGHNT, CDR2 YYREEE (reference sequence). CDR3 DNA sequence: TGTGCCAGCAGCTCGATAACTGTGTACGAGACCCAGTACTTC. Amino acid sequence: CASSSITVYETQYF. Full variable domain (missing parts from reference TRBV5-4 and TRBJ2-5): ETGVTQSPTHLIKTRGQQVTLRCSSQSGHNTVSWYQQALGQGPQFIFQYYREEENGRGNFPPRFSGLQFPNYSSELNVNALELDDSALYLCASSSITVYETQYFGPGTRLLVL.

This sequence joins TRBV12-3 or TRBV12-4 and TRBJ2-3, with 7 bases fitting TRBD2. This CDR3 is 15 amino acids long. The V segment lost 5 bases and the J segment 1 base; nucleotides outside the gene matches: 6. DNA of the CDR3: TGTGCCAGCAGTAAAGGGCGGGAGCGCACAGATACGCAGTATTTT. Its protein product is CASSKGRERTDTQYF.

This clonotype has ten or more counts. This sequence joins TRBV4-2 and TRBJ2-7, with TRBD1 identical over 9 bases. The junction had 7 bases not matched to a gene; V was cut back by 2 bases and J by 2 bases. The CDR3 totals 16 residues. Per germline, CDR1 LGHNA and CDR2 YNFKEQ. The CDR3 spells CASSQQYRGLAYEQYF. In nucleotides, the CDR3 is TGTGCCAGCAGCCAACAGTACAGGGGGCTCGCCTACGAGCAGTACTTC.

This clonotype was observed many times. The chain combines TRBV6-5 with TRBJ2-6; D may be TRBD2 (5 bases). V lost 2 bases and J 5 bases, leaving 16 bases between the germline ends. The germline V gene has CDR1 MNHEY and CDR2 SVGAGI. CDR3 length: 17 residues. This CDR3 is CASSYLGSRLRANVLTF. The CDR3 DNA is TGTGCCAGCAGTTACCTAGGGAGCCGATTAAGGGCCAACGTCCTGACTTTC.

With regard to this clonotype: A far larger clone is a single base away, which makes a read error likely. The chain joins TRBV28 to TRBJ2-1; D gene ambiguous. V was pared by 7 bases and J by 10 bases, with 20 bases between. This CDR3 is 14 amino acids long. Germline-derived CDR1 and CDR2 are MDHEN and SYDVKM. The CDR3 loop reads CASTSFGQLGEQFF. CDR3 nucleotides: TGTGCCAGCACCTCGTTCGGTCAACTTGGGGAGCAGTTCTTC.

This clonotype was detected many times. CDR3 sequence (DNA): TGTGCCAGCAGCCAAGCGTGGGTCAGGTCTAGCGGGGGCACAGATACGCAGTATTTT. Protein: CASSQAWVRSSGGTDTQYF. The chain employs TRBV4-2 and TRBJ2-3; 9 nucleotides match TRBD2. Looked up from germline, CDR1 is LGHNA and CDR2 is YNFKEQ. CDR3 size: 19 residues. V lost 1 base to trimming and J lost 1 base; unmatched junction nucleotides: 12.